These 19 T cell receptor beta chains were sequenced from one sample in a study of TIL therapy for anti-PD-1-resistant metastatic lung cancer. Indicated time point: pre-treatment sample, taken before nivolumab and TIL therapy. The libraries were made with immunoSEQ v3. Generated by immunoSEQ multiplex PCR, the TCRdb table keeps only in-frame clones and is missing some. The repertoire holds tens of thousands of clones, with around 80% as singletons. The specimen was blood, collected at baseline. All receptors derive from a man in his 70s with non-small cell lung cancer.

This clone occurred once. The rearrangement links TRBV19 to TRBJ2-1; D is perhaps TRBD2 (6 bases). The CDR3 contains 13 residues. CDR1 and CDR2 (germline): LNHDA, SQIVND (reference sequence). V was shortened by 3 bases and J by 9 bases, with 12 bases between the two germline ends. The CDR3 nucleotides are TGTGCCAGTAGTATGTTCCGGGAGAGTGAGCAGTTCTTC. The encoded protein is CASSMFRESEQFF.

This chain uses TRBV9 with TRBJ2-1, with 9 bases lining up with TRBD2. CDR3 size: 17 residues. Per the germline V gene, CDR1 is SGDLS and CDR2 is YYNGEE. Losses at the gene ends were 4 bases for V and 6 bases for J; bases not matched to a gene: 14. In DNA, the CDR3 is TGTGCCAGCAGCTCCCCGACCGGGACTAGCAGGGGCAATGAGCAGTTCTTC. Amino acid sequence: CASSSPTGTSRGNEQFF.

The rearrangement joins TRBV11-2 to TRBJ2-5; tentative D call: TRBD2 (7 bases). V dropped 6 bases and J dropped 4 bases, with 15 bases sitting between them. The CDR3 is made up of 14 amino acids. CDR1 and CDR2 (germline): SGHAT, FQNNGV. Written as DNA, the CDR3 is TGTGCCAGCAGTTTCGGCCGGGGGGCAGAGACCCAGTACTTC. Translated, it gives CASSFGRGAETQYF.

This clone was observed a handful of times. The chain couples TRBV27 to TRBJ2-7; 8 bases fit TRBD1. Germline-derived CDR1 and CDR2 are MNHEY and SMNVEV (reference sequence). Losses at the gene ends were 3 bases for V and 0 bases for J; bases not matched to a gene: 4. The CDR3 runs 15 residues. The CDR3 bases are TGTGCCAGCAGTTTGGGACAGGCATCCTCCTACGAGCAGTACTTC. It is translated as CASSLGQASSYEQYF.

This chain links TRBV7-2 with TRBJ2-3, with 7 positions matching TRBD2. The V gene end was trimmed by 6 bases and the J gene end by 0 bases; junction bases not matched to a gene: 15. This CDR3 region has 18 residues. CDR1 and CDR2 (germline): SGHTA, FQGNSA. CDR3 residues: CASSYSGTTSPSTDTQYF. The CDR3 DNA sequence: TGTGCCAGCAGTTATTCGGGGACTACGAGCCCTAGCACAGATACGCAGTATTTT.

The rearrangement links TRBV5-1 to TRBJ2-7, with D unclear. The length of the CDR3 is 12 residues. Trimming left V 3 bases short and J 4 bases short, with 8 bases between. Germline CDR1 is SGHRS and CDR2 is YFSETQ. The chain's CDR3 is CASSSIGYEQYF. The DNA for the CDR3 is TGCGCCAGCAGCTCGATCGGTTACGAGCAGTACTTC.

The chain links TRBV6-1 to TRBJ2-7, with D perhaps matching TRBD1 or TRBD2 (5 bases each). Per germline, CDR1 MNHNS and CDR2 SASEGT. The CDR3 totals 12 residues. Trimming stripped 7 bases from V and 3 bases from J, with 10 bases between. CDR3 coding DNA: TGTGCCAGCACTTTTGGGGGCTACGAGCAGTACTTC. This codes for CASTFGGYEQYF.

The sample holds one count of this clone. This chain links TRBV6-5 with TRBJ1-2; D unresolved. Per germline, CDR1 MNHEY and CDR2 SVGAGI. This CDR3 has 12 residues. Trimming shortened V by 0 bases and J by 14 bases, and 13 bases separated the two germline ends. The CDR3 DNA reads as TGTGCCAGCAGTTACTCTTCCTCCCAGCAGACCTTC. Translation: CASSYSSSQQTF.

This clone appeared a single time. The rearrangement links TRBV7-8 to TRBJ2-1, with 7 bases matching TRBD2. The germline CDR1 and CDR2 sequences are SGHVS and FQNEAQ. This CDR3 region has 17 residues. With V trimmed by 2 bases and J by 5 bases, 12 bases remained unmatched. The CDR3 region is CASSLSSGGFGNNEQFF. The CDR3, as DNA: TGTGCCAGCAGCTTATCCTCCGGGGGGTTCGGGAACAATGAGCAGTTCTTC.

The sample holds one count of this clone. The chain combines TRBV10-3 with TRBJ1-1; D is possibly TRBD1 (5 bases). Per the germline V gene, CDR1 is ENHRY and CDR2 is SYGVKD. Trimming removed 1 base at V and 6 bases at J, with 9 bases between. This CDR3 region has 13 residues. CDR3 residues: CAISEFGGSEAFF. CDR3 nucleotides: TGTGCCATCAGTGAGTTTGGGGGGTCTGAAGCTTTCTTT.

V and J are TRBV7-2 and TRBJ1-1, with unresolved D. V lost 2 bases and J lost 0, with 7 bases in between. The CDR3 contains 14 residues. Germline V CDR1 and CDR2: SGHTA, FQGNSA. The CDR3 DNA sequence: TGTGCCAGCAGCTTACACAGTATGAACACTGAAGCTTTCTTT. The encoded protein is CASSLHSMNTEAFF.

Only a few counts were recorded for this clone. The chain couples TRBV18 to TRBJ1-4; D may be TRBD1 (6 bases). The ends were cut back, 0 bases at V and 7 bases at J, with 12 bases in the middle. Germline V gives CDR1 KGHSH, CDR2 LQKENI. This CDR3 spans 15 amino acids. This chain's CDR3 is CASSPPGGASEKLFF. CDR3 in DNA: TGTGCCAGCTCACCACCCGGGGGCGCAAGTGAAAAACTGTTTTTT.

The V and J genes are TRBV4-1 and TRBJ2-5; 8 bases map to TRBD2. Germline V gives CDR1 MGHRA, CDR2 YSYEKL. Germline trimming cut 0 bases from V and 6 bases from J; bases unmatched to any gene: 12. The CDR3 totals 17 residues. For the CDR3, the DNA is TGCGCCAGCAGCCAAGATTTGGGAGCGGGAGAAGCAAAGACCCAGTACTTC. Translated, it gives CASSQDLGAGEAKTQYF.

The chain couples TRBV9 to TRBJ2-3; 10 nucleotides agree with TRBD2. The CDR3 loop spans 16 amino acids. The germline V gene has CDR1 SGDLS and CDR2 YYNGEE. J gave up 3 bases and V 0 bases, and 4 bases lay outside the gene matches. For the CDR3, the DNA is TGTGCCAGCAGCGTAGGTCTAGCGGGAGTTACAGATACGCAGTATTTT. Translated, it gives CASSVGLAGVTDTQYF. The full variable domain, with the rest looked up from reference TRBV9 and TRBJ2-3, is DSGVTQTPKHLITATGQRVTLRCSPRSGDLSVYWYQQSLDQGLQFLIQYYNGEERAKGNILERFSAQQFPDLHSELNLSSLELGDSALYFCASSVGLAGVTDTQYFGPGTRLTVL.

This CDR3 reads CASRGDIAGLETQYF. CDR3 DNA sequence: TGTGCCAGCAGGGGAGATATAGCGGGACTGGAGACCCAGTACTTC. The genes are TRBV27 and TRBJ2-5; 8 bases are shared with TRBD2. CDR1 is MNHEY, CDR2 SMNVEV, per germline (reference sequence). There are 15 residues in the CDR3. V lost 6 bases to trimming and J lost 5 bases; unmatched junction nucleotides: 11.

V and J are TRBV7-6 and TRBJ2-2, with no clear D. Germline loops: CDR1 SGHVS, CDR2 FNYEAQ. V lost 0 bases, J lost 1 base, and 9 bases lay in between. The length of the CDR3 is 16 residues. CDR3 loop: CASSLASLLNTGELFF. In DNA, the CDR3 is TGTGCCAGCAGCTTAGCTTCCCTTCTGAACACCGGGGAGCTGTTTTTT.

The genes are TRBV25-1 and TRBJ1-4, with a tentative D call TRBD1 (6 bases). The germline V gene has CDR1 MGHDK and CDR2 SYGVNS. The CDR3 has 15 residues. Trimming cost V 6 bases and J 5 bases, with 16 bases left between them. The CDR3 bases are TGTGCCAGCAGAAGAGCCGGGACAAAGAATGAAAAACTGTTTTTT. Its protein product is CASRRAGTKNEKLFF.

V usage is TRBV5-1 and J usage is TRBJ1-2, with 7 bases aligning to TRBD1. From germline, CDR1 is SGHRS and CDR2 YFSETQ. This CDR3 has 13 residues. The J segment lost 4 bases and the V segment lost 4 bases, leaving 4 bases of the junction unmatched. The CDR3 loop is CASSPGGSYGYTF. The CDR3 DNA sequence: TGCGCCAGCAGCCCAGGGGGTAGCTATGGCTACACCTTC.

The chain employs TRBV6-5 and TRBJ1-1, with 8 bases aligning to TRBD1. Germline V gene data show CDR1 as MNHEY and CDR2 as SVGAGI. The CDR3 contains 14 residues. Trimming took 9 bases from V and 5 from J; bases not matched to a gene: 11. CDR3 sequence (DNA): TGTGCCAGTTGGACAGGGTTAAAGGCGACTGAAGCTTTCTTT. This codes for CASWTGLKATEAFF.